What follows are 31 T cell receptor beta chains derived from one specimen sequenced in a study of T cells after yellow fever vaccination. MiXCR, run by TCRdb on the 5' RACE reads, gives a single entry per CDR3 protein. The sample contains under 95,000 distinct CDR3 sequences, around 7.9% of which appear only once. The material was CD8+ T cells sorted from PBMCs, obtained roughly 10 days after the first yellow fever vaccination. All receptors come from a man between 18 and 29 years old who received the YFV17D yellow fever vaccine.

This clonotype was seen many times. The rearrangement links TRBV6-2 or TRBV6-3 to TRBJ2-2; D is ambiguous. Trimming removed 2 bases at V and 2 bases at J, with 6 bases between. Germline assignment: CDR1 MNHEY and CDR2 SVGEGT. The CDR3 contains 14 residues. The CDR3 loop is CASSYGLNTGELFF. DNA of the CDR3: TGTGCCAGCAGTTACGGTCTTAACACCGGGGAGCTGTTTTTT.

This clonotype was seen repeatedly, ten times or more. The chain uses TRBV12-3 or TRBV12-4 and TRBJ2-3, with 7 nucleotides matching TRBD1. This CDR3 spans 15 amino acids. Germline trimming cut 1 base from V and 2 bases from J; bases unmatched to any gene: 3. CDR3 DNA: TGTGCCAGCAGTTTAGTAGGACAGGCCACAGATACGCAGTATTTT. Translated: CASSLVGQATDTQYF.

This clonotype was found many times. This chain connects TRBV5-4 to TRBJ1-2; no clear D. V was pared by 4 bases and J by 13 bases, with 26 bases between. CDR3 length: 15 amino acids. Germline assignment: CDR1 SGHNT and CDR2 YYREEE (reference sequence). CDR3 nucleotide sequence: TGTGCCAGCAGCCCCCTAGCCACAGCGGCCCCAGACTCCACCTTC. Its translation: CASSPLATAAPDSTF.

This clonotype has only a few counts. This chain connects TRBV7-9 to TRBJ2-3; 7 bases agree with TRBD2. Germline V gives CDR1 SEHNR, CDR2 FQNEAQ (reference sequence). V was pared by 5 bases and J by 6 bases, with 5 bases of the junction left unmatched. CDR3 size: 13 residues. CDR3 loop: CASSERGRDTQYF. As DNA, the CDR3 is TGTGCCAGCAGCGAGCGGGGACGGGATACGCAGTATTTT. The complete variable domain, with remaining parts taken from reference TRBV7-9 and TRBJ2-3, reads DTGVSQNPRHKITKRGQNVTFRCDPISEHNRLYWYRQTLGQGPEFLTYFQNEAQLEKSRLLSDRFSAERPKGSFSTLEIQRTEQGDSAMYLCASSERGRDTQYFGPGTRLTVL.

This clonotype has at least ten counts. The chain couples TRBV6-1 to TRBJ1-4, with unresolved D. V was clipped by 5 bases and J by 8 bases, with 12 bases between them. This CDR3 has 13 amino acids. Germline values: CDR1 MNHNS, CDR2 SASEGT. The CDR3 region is CASSLREEEKLFF. CDR3 coding DNA: TGTGCCAGCAGTCTCCGGGAGGAAGAAAAACTGTTTTTT.

The chain combines TRBV29-1 with TRBJ2-1; D is perhaps TRBD2 (6 bases). Germline V gene data show CDR1 as SQVTM and CDR2 as ANQGSEA. The CDR3 is 13 amino acids. The V end was cut by 7 bases, the J end by 0 bases, with 10 bases between. The CDR3 DNA is TGCAGCGGGGACTTGGGCTCCTACAATGAGCAGTTCTTC. Translated: CSGDLGSYNEQFF.

This clonotype was observed many times. V is TRBV29-1 and J is TRBJ2-5; D is unclear. V lost 6 bases, J lost 5 bases, and 13 bases lay in between. In germline, CDR1 is SQVTM, CDR2 ANQGSEA. The CDR3 has 12 amino acids. CDR3 region: CSVSLGFETQYF. As DNA, the CDR3 is TGCAGCGTGAGCCTAGGGTTTGAGACCCAGTACTTC.

This clonotype was recorded many times. The chain uses TRBV6-5 and TRBJ2-1, with 7 bases matching TRBD1. The length of the CDR3 is 13 residues. V lost 8 bases to trimming and J lost 1 base; unmatched junction nucleotides: 2. The germline gives CDR1 MNHEY, CDR2 SVGAGI. DNA for the CDR3: TGTGCCAGCTCGACAGGGTCCTACAATGAGCAGTTCTTC. Translated, it gives CASSTGSYNEQFF.

This chain connects TRBV30 to TRBJ2-7, with D possibly being TRBD1 or TRBD2 (5 bases each). V was cut by 0 bases and J by 7 bases, with 7 bases left in between. The CDR3 is 11 residues long. The germline gives CDR1 GTSNPN, CDR2 SVGIG (reference sequence). DNA of the CDR3: TGTGCCTGGAGTGTATGGGGGGAGCAGTACTTC. This sequence encodes CAWSVWGEQYF.

The rearrangement joins TRBV6-1 to TRBJ2-7, with TRBD1 matching 8 bases. The germline gives CDR1 MNHNS, CDR2 SASEGT. The CDR3 contains 14 residues. The V segment lost 6 bases and the J segment 1 base; nucleotides outside the gene matches: 5. The CDR3 reads CASSPGQVSYEQYF. In DNA form, the CDR3 reads TGTGCCAGCAGCCCGGGACAGGTATCCTACGAGCAGTACTTC.

Many counts were recorded for this clonotype. The chain uses TRBV12-3 or TRBV12-4 and TRBJ1-5, with D uncertain. CDR3 length: 12 residues. Trimming took off 4 bases at V and 4 bases at J, with 5 bases between the two ends. The CDR3 is CASSSMNQPQHF. CDR3 DNA sequence: TGTGCCAGCAGTTCAATGAATCAGCCCCAGCATTTT.

At least ten counts were recorded for this clonotype. The J gene is TRBJ2-7, the V gene TRBV18; D is uncertain. The V gene lost 3 bases and the J gene lost 7 bases, with 13 bases spanning the gap. Germline lookup yields CDR1 KGHSH and CDR2 LQKENI. The length of the CDR3 is 13 residues. Here the CDR3 reads CASSPEVFREQYV. CDR3 in DNA: TGTGCCAGCTCACCTGAGGTGTTTCGGGAGCAGTACGTC.

In its sample, this clonotype was seen many times. The rearrangement links TRBV27 to TRBJ1-5; D is perhaps TRBD1 (6 bases). Germline V gives CDR1 MNHEY, CDR2 SMNVEV (reference sequence). V dropped 4 bases and J dropped 7 bases, with 11 bases sitting between them. The CDR3 spans 13 residues. In DNA, the CDR3 is TGTGCCAGCAGTTCGCCCGGGGGCCAGCCCCAGCATTTT. The encoded protein is CASSSPGGQPQHF.

Ten or more counts support this clonotype. V and J are TRBV21-1 and TRBJ2-7; TRBD2, the table's D call, was not compared with the DNA. TRBV21-1 is designated a pseudogene. The CDR3 length is 16 residues. The DNA for the CDR3 is TGTGCCAGCAGCAAAGCTGCGGGGATAGAATCCTACGAGCAGTACTTC. This gives the protein CASSKAAGIESYEQYF.

This clonotype has just a few counts. V is TRBV11-1 and J is TRBJ2-2, with 7 bases that match TRBD1. Germline V gives CDR1 SGHAT, CDR2 FQDESV (reference sequence). V trimming: 1 base; J trimming: 2 bases; junction bases outside the gene matches: 10. This CDR3 contains 18 residues. CDR3 sequence: CASSLVFGTVGNTGELFF. The CDR3 DNA sequence: TGTGCCAGCAGCTTAGTGTTCGGGACAGTGGGAAACACCGGGGAGCTGTTTTTT.

This sequence joins TRBV5-1 and TRBJ2-3; D may be TRBD1 (5 bases). The CDR3 consists of 17 residues. Trimming removed 1 base from V and 2 bases from J, with 17 bases in between. Per germline, CDR1 SGHRS and CDR2 YFSETQ. This CDR3 reads CASSLNGQVPATDTQYF. The CDR3 DNA is TGCGCCAGCAGCTTGAATGGACAAGTACCAGCCACAGATACGCAGTATTTT.

This clonotype was seen repeatedly, ten times or more. A much more abundant neighbour one base away suggests this may be a read error. The chain joins TRBV6-1 to TRBJ1-2; D gene unclear. This CDR3 is built from 14 residues. Germline V gene data show CDR1 as MNHNS and CDR2 as SASEGT. The CDR3 loop reads CASSTAIGGYGCTF. The DNA for the CDR3 is TGTGCCAGCAGTACCGCCATAGGCGGCTATGGCTGCACCTTC.

At least ten counts were recorded for this clonotype. The genes are TRBV27 and TRBJ2-2; D unclear. Germline CDR1 is MNHEY and CDR2 is SMNVEV (reference sequence). The V end lost 0 bases, the J end lost 7 bases, and 9 bases lay between the germline ends. This CDR3 has 14 residues. CDR3 DNA: TGTGCCAGCAGTTTATCCTACCCCGGCGGGGAGCTGTTTTTT. Protein sequence: CASSLSYPGGELFF.

There are many counts of this clonotype. V gene TRBV10-2 combines with J gene TRBJ2-7; D not resolved. Trimming took 3 bases from V and 7 from J, leaving 13 bases between them. Germline V gene data show CDR1 as WSHSY and CDR2 as SAAADI. CDR3 length: 13 residues. CDR3 sequence (DNA): TGCGCCAGCAGTGATCTTCCCCCGAGGGAGCAGTACTTC. Translating it yields CASSDLPPREQYF.

In its sample, this clonotype was seen many times. The genes are TRBV27 and TRBJ1-5; D not certain. This CDR3 has 16 residues. Trimming left V 2 bases short and J 0 bases short, with 11 bases between. Germline CDR1 and CDR2: MNHEY and SMNVEV (reference sequence). The CDR3 loop reads CASSLMAGSSNQPQHF. The CDR3 nucleotides are TGTGCCAGCAGTTTAATGGCCGGCTCTAGCAATCAGCCCCAGCATTTT.

This clonotype was seen at least ten times. The DNA of the CDR3 is TGTGCCAGCAGCCGAGCTCATCGGGACACTGAAGCTTTCTTT. This encodes CASSRAHRDTEAFF. The rearrangement uses TRBV7-2 and TRBJ1-1; the D is unclear. The CDR3 has 14 residues. V lost 5 bases and J lost 3, with 13 bases in between. CDR1 and CDR2 from the germline V gene are SGHTA and FQGNSA. Drawing the rest from reference TRBV7-2 and TRBJ1-1, the complete variable domain is GAGVSQSPSNKVTEKGKDVELRCDPISGHTALYWYRQSLGQGLEFLIYFQGNSAPDKSGLPSDRFSAERTGGSVSTLTIQRTQQEDSAVYLCASSRAHRDTEAFFGQGTRLTVV.

V is TRBV5-5 and J is TRBJ1-1; the D gene is possibly TRBD1 (5 bases). CDR1 and CDR2 from the germline V gene are SGHKS and YYEKEE (reference sequence). V lost 8 bases to trimming and J lost 8 bases, with 19 bases between them. The CDR3 contains 13 residues. The CDR3: CARGSRQGGEAFF. The CDR3 nucleotides read TGTGCCAGGGGCTCGCGGCAGGGCGGGGAAGCTTTCTTT.

This chain uses TRBV27 with TRBJ1-5; D is perhaps TRBD1 (5 bases). This CDR3 contains 15 residues. V lost 1 base and J 4 bases, leaving 11 bases between the germline ends. The germline CDR1 and CDR2 sequences are MNHEY and SMNVEV (reference sequence). The CDR3 coding sequence is TGTGCCAGCAGTTTATGGGGGTCAAGTAATCAGCCCCAGCATTTT. Translated: CASSLWGSSNQPQHF.

Many counts were recorded for this clonotype. V gene TRBV2 combines with J gene TRBJ2-6, with 8 bases matching TRBD1. The J segment lost 4 bases and the V segment lost 9 bases, leaving 2 bases of the junction unmatched. This CDR3 region has 13 residues. Germline V CDR1 and CDR2: SNHLY, FYNNEI. CDR3 loop: CARQGGGANVLTF. CDR3 nucleotide sequence: TGTGCCAGACAGGGGGGCGGGGCCAACGTCCTGACTTTC.

This clonotype was counted at least ten times. The chain carries TRBV4-3 and TRBJ2-5; D is possibly TRBD2 (5 bases). Germline V gene sequence: CDR1 LGHNA, CDR2 YSLEER. This CDR3 spans 15 amino acids. Trimming cost V 0 bases and J 2 bases, with 10 bases left between them. DNA for the CDR3: TGCGCCAGCAGCCAAGATTATCGGGGTCAAGAGACCCAGTACTTC. Translating gives CASSQDYRGQETQYF.

This clonotype was found many times. The chain is built from TRBV29-1 and TRBJ1-4; D remains ambiguous. V lost 7 bases and J 3 bases, leaving 12 bases between the germline ends. CDR3 length equals 13 residues. Germline CDR1 is SQVTM and CDR2 is ANQGSEA. The CDR3 here is CSASGRPNEKLFF. The CDR3 DNA sequence: TGCAGCGCCTCCGGGAGGCCTAATGAAAAACTGTTTTTT.

The sample holds many counts of this clonotype. This chain uses TRBV4-1 with TRBJ2-7; D not certain. The CDR3 runs to 11 residues. Germline V gene data show CDR1 as MGHRA and CDR2 as YSYEKL. V lost 3 bases and J 6 bases, leaving 6 bases between the germline ends. The CDR3 DNA reads TGCGCCAGCAGCCATTTGGGCGAGCAGTACGTC. Translated, it gives CASSHLGEQYV.

This clonotype was picked up many times. CDR3 in amino acids: CASSTPTSGVSTDTQYF. The CDR3 DNA sequence: TGTGCCAGCAGTACCCCGACTAGCGGGGTTAGCACAGATACGCAGTATTTT. The V call is TRBV27, the J call TRBJ2-3; TRBD2 agrees at 11 bases. The CDR3 is 17 amino acids. V shed 5 bases, J shed 0 bases, and the junction held 7 bases outside the gene matches. Germline lookup yields CDR1 MNHEY and CDR2 SMNVEV (reference sequence).

This clonotype appeared a few times. The gene calls are TRBV28 and TRBJ2-2, with D possibly matching TRBD1 (5 bases). The ends were cut back, 11 bases at V and 7 bases at J, with 11 bases in the middle. This CDR3 is built from 11 residues. Germline-derived CDR1 and CDR2 are MDHEN and SYDVKM. Here the CDR3 reads CAGQGIGELFF. The CDR3 bases are TGTGCCGGCCAGGGTATCGGGGAGCTGTTTTTT.

This clonotype was seen repeatedly, ten times or more. The chain uses TRBV7-6 and TRBJ2-1; D remains ambiguous. Trimming cost V 2 bases and J 0 bases, with 8 bases left between them. This CDR3 has 15 residues. From germline, CDR1 is SGHVS and CDR2 FNYEAQ. The CDR3 DNA is TGTGCCAGCAGCTTAAATCCGAGCTCCTACAATGAGCAGTTCTTC. This encodes CASSLNPSSYNEQFF.

Comment on this clonotype: This may be a read error, as it is one base from a much larger clone. V usage is TRBV6-2 or TRBV6-3 and J usage is TRBJ2-1; no clear D. The CDR3 contains 12 residues. V gave up 0 bases and J gave up 5 bases, with 2 bases separating them. The germline V gene encodes CDR1 MNHEY and CDR2 SVGEGT. The CDR3 loop is CASSYSHNEQFF. The CDR3 DNA sequence: TGTGCCAGCAGTTACTCACACAATGAGCAGTTCTTC.